This T cell receptor (beta chain) was observed in a study of early T cells in non-severe SARS-CoV-2 infection. Study at large: Sequencing targeted bulk RNA from unsorted whole blood, leaving chains unpaired.

V was clipped by 7 bases and J by 5 bases; unmatched bases: 9. The CDR3 consists of 14 residues. CDR1 is MNHEY and CDR2 is SMNVEV in the germline V gene (reference sequence). Findings of the study overall: Matching results from VDJdb favored anti-spike CD8 responses, leaving private and CD4 specificities undetected.

Individually, cDNA molecules had unique molecular identifiers attached to them. TCRdb recomputed calls from the 5' RACE reads with MiXCR, one row per CDR3 protein. The table includes some 96,000 distinct CDR3 sequences, roughly an eighth detected once. Ten or more counts support this clonotype. Its antigen is not identified. The TCR originated in an adult who was a healthcare worker with PCR-confirmed SARS-CoV-2 infection or an uninfected control (not recorded which). The sequencing sample was made of whole blood. The V call is TRBV27, the J call TRBJ2-3; 7 positions match TRBD1. The CDR3, as DNA: TGTGCCAGCACCCTCAGAGGGGACAGAGATACGCAGTATTTT. Amino acids: CASTLRGDRDTQYF.